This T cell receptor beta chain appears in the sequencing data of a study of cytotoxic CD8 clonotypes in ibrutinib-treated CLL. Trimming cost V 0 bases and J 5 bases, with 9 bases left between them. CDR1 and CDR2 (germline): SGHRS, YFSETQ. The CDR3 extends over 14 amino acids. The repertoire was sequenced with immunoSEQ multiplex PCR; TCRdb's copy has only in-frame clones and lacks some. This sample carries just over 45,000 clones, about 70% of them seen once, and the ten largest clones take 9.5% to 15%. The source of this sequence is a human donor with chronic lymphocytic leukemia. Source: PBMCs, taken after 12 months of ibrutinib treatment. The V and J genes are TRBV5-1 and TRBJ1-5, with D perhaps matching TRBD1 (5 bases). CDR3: CASSLVLGDQPQHF. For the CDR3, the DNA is TGCGCCAGCAGCTTGGTATTGGGGGATCAGCCCCAGCATTTT.